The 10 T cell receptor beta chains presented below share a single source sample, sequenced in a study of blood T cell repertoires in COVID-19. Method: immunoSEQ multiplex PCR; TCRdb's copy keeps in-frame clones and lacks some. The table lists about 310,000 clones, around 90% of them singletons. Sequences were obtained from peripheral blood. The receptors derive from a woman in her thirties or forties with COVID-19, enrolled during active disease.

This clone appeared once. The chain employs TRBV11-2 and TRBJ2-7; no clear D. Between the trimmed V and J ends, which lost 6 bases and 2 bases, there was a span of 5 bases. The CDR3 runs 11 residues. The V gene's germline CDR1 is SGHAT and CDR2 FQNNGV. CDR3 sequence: CASSLAYEQYF. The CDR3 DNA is TGTGCCAGCAGTCTAGCCTACGAGCAGTACTTC. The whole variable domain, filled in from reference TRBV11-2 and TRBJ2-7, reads EAGVAQSPRYKIIEKRQSVAFWCNPISGHATLYWYQQILGQGPKLLIQFQNNGVVDDSQLPKDRFSAERLKGVDSTLKIQPAKLEDSAVYLCASSLAYEQYFGPGTRLTVT.

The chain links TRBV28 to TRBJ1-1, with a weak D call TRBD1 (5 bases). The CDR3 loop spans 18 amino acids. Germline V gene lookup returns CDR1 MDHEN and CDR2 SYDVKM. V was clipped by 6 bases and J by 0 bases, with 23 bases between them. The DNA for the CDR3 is TGTGCCAGCAGCTCCTTCGGCAGGGTAGGTGAGGTGAACACTGAAGCTTTCTTT. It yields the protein CASSSFGRVGEVNTEAFF.

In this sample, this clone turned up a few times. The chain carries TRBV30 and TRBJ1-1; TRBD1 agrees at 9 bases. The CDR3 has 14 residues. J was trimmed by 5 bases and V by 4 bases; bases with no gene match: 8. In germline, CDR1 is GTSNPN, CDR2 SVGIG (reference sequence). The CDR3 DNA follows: TGTGCCTGGAATCCCGGGACAGGGAAGACTGAAGCTTTCTTT. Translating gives CAWNPGTGKTEAFF. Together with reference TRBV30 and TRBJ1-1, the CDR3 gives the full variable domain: SQTIHQWPATLVQPVGSPLSLECTVEGTSNPNLYWYRQAAGRGLQLLFYSVGIGQISSEVPQNLSASRPQDRQFILSSKKLLLSDSGFYLCAWNPGTGKTEAFFGQGTRLTVV.

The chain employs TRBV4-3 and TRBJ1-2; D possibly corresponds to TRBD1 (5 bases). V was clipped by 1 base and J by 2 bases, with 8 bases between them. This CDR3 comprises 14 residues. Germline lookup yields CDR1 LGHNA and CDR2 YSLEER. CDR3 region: CASSQGGSNYGYTF. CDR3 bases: TGCGCCAGCAGCCAAGGGGGCAGCAACTATGGCTACACCTTC.

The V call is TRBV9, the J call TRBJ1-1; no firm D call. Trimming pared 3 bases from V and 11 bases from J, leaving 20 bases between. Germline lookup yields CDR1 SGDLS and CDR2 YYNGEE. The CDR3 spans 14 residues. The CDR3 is CASSGYGSSRSAFF. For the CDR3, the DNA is TGTGCCAGCAGCGGATATGGGAGTTCTCGGTCGGCTTTCTTT.

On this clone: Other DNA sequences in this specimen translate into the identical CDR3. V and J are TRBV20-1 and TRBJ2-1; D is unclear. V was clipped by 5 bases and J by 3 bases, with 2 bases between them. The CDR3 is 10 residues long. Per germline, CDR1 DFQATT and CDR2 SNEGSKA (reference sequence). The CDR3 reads CSALYNEQFF. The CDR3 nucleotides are TGCAGTGCTCTCTACAATGAGCAGTTCTTC.

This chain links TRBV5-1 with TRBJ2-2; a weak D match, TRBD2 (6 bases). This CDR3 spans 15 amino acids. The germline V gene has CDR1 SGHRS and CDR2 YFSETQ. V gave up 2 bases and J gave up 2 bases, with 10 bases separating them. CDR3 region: CASSFVSGNTGELFF. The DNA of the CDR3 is TGCGCCAGCAGCTTTGTTAGCGGAAACACCGGGGAGCTGTTTTTT.

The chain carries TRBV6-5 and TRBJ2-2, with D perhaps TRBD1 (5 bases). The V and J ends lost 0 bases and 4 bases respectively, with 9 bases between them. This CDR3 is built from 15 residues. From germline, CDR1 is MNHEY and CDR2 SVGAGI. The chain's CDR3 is CASSYSPQVTGELFF. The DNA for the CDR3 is TGTGCCAGCAGTTACTCTCCACAGGTCACCGGGGAGCTGTTTTTT.

CDR3 residues: CASSLISTGGRVTEAFF. CDR3 coding DNA: TGTGCCAGCAGCTTAATTTCGACAGGGGGCCGGGTCACTGAAGCTTTCTTT. The genes are TRBV7-2 and TRBJ1-1, with TRBD1 matching over 10 bases. Looked up from germline, CDR1 is SGHTA and CDR2 is FQGNSA. The CDR3 consists of 17 residues. Trimming took 2 bases from V and 4 from J; bases not matched to a gene: 10.

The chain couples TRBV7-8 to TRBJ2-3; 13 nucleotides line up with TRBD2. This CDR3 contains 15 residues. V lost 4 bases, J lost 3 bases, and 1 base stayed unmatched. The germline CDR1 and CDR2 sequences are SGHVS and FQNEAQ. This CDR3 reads CASSSLAGGTDTQYF. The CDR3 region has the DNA TGTGCCAGCAGCTCACTAGCGGGGGGGACAGATACGCAGTATTTT.